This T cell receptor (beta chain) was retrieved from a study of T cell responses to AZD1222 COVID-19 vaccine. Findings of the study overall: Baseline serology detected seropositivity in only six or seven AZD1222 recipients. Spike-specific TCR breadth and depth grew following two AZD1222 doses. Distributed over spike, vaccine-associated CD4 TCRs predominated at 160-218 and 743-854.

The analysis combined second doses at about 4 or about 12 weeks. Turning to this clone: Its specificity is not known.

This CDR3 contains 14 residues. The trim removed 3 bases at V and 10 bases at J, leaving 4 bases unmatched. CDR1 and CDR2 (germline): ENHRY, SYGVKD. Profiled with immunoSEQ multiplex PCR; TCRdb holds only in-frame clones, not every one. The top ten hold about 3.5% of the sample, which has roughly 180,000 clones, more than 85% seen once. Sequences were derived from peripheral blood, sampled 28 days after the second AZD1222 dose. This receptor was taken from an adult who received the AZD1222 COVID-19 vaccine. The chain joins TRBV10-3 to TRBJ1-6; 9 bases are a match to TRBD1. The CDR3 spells CAISEGTGYSPLHF. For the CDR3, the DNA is TGTGCCATCAGTGAAGGGACAGGGTACTCACCCCTCCACTTT.